These 14 T cell receptor beta chains came from one sample sequenced in a study of a mutant IDH1 vaccine in newly diagnosed glioma. Only in-frame clones appear in the TCRdb table, and some are missing; sequencing was by immunoSEQ multiplex PCR. The sample shows about 94,000 clones, around nine tenths of them seen only once. Time point reported: week 47, end of study. In every dose of vaccine, 300 ug of mutant IDH1 20-mer peptide was given alongside topical imiquimod. These TCRs' antigens remain unknown. Sequenced material: PBMCs, taken from a glioma patient whose treatment included an IDH1 peptide vaccine. Source of these receptors: a woman in her forties or fifties with glioma.

V and J are TRBV5-1 and TRBJ2-4; D is unresolved. The CDR3 is 16 residues long. The germline V gene encodes CDR1 SGHRS and CDR2 YFSETQ. Trimming cost V 4 bases and J 0 bases, with 14 bases left between them. This CDR3 reads CASSPLGSLAKNIQYF. DNA of the CDR3: TGCGCCAGCAGCCCATTGGGGTCTCTAGCCAAAAACATTCAGTACTTC.

The chain combines TRBV27 with TRBJ1-4, with D possibly being TRBD1 (5 bases). The CDR3 is 15 residues long. Deletions cut 4 bases from V and 6 bases from J, with 15 bases between. Germline V gives CDR1 MNHEY, CDR2 SMNVEV (reference sequence). CDR3 DNA: TGTGCCAGCAGTTACTCAGCCCGGGGGGATGAAAAACTGTTTTTT. It codes for CASSYSARGDEKLFF.

This sequence joins TRBV9 and TRBJ1-2, with no clear D. V was trimmed by 0 bases and J by 4 bases, leaving 10 bases between them. Germline CDR1 is SGDLS and CDR2 is YYNGEE. The CDR3 spans 14 residues. The CDR3 nucleotides are TGTGCCAGCAGCGTAGCCGGGTCTGGCTATGGCTACACCTTC. Translating it yields CASSVAGSGYGYTF.

This chain joins TRBV20-1 and TRBJ2-7; TRBD1 aligns across 7 bases. CDR3 length equals 11 residues. In germline, CDR1 is DFQATT, CDR2 SNEGSKA (reference sequence). V shed 6 bases and J 4 bases; nucleotides not matched to a gene: 3. In DNA, the CDR3 is TGCAGTGCAGCGACAGGGTACGAGCAGTACTTC. It is translated as CSAATGYEQYF.

The rearrangement links TRBV18 to TRBJ2-6, with TRBD1 identical over 7 bases. The V gene's germline CDR1 is KGHSH and CDR2 LQKENI. The CDR3 covers 16 residues. V was pared by 3 bases and J by 0 bases, with 2 bases of the junction left unmatched. The CDR3 DNA follows: TGTGCCAGCTCACCCAGACAGGGCTCTGGGGCCAACGTCCTGACTTTC. It yields the protein CASSPRQGSGANVLTF.

This chain joins TRBV5-1 and TRBJ2-3, with TRBD1 matching 10 bases. With 4 bases clipped from V and 3 bases from J, the junction kept 5 bases outside the gene matches. The CDR3 is 15 amino acids. Germline values: CDR1 SGHRS, CDR2 YFSETQ. CDR3 sequence (DNA): TGCGCCAGCAGCCAGGGACAGGGGAGGACAGATACGCAGTATTTT. Protein sequence: CASSQGQGRTDTQYF.

The DNA for the CDR3 is TGTGCCAGCAGCCCCGGCCTAGCGGGACATCAAGAGACCCAGTACTTC. Translation gives CASSPGLAGHQETQYF. The chain links TRBV7-3 to TRBJ2-5; TRBD2 matches 9 bases. The V gene's germline CDR1 is SGHTA and CDR2 FQGTGA. This CDR3 has 16 amino acids. J gave up 2 bases and V 5 bases, and 9 bases lay outside the gene matches.

The chain combines TRBV18 with TRBJ2-5; D gene uncertain. The V end lost 0 bases, the J end lost 5 bases, and 13 bases lay between the germline ends. CDR1 and CDR2 (germline): KGHSH, LQKENI. This CDR3 spans 15 amino acids. This CDR3 is CASSPPERVDETQYF. CDR3 DNA sequence: TGTGCCAGCTCACCACCGGAAAGGGTGGACGAGACCCAGTACTTC.

V and J are TRBV5-4 and TRBJ2-2, with 7 bases lining up with TRBD1. The germline CDR1 and CDR2 sequences are SGHNT and YYREEE (reference sequence). Unmatched junction bases numbered 6, after V lost 4 bases and J lost 3 bases. This CDR3 has 15 residues. Here the CDR3 reads CASSRIQGDTGELFF. CDR3 coding DNA: TGTGCCAGCAGCAGAATCCAGGGGGACACCGGGGAGCTGTTTTTT.

The chain uses TRBV7-9 and TRBJ1-1, with TRBD1 as a possible D gene (5 bases). Germline V gene sequence: CDR1 SEHNR, CDR2 FQNEAQ (reference sequence). There are 15 residues in the CDR3. Trimming took 3 bases from V and 1 from J, leaving 12 bases between them. CDR3: CASSLGGSRNTEAFF. As DNA, the CDR3 is TGTGCCAGCAGCTTGGGGGGAAGCAGGAACACTGAAGCTTTCTTT.

V gene TRBV9 combines with J gene TRBJ2-3, with D perhaps matching TRBD2 (6 bases). The CDR3 spans 16 residues. Germline lookup yields CDR1 SGDLS and CDR2 YYNGEE. V lost 0 bases, J lost 6 bases, and 17 bases lay in between. For the CDR3, the DNA is TGTGCCAGCAGCGTAGGGGCTAGCGACAAAGGGGATACGCAGTATTTT. Amino acid sequence: CASSVGASDKGDTQYF.

Here the CDR3 reads CASSVWDGTDTQYF. CDR3 bases: TGTGCCAGCAGTGTGTGGGATGGCACAGATACGCAGTATTTT. The chain is built from TRBV2 and TRBJ2-3; no firm D call. The CDR3 is 14 residues long. The germline gives CDR1 SNHLY, CDR2 FYNNEI. Trimming removed 4 bases at V and 1 base at J, with 9 bases between.

This sequence joins TRBV5-1 and TRBJ1-1; TRBD1 might be the D (5 bases). CDR1 is SGHRS, CDR2 YFSETQ, per germline. The CDR3 has 18 amino acids. V dropped 0 bases and J dropped 1 base, with 19 bases sitting between them. CDR3 region: CASSLDPARQLANTEAFF. CDR3 sequence (DNA): TGCGCCAGCAGCTTGGACCCAGCAAGACAGTTAGCGAACACTGAAGCTTTCTTT.

This chain joins TRBV18 and TRBJ2-7, with 7 bases lining up with TRBD2. Germline CDR1 reads KGHSH; CDR2 reads LQKENI. V lost 2 bases and J lost 3; bases outside the gene matches: 7. This CDR3 comprises 15 residues. The CDR3 coding sequence is TGTGCCAGCTCACCAGGCGGGAGTCGCAGCTACGAGCAGTACTTC. It specifies CASSPGGSRSYEQYF.